The 32 T cell receptor beta chains below all came from one sample that was sequenced in a study of identical twins. TCRdb re-called the 5' RACE reads through MiXCR, storing one row per CDR3 protein. The sample has about 920,000 distinct CDR3 sequences, roughly an eighth seen once. Another study also made use of these data, one on yellow fever vaccine responses in identical twins.

Sequencing used PBMCs. The receptors were sampled from a woman aged 18 to 35 in good health.

The chain carries TRBV7-6 and TRBJ2-3; 10 bases are shared with TRBD2. Germline CDR1 reads SGHVS; CDR2 reads FNYEAQ. V was clipped by 1 base and J by 6 bases; unmatched bases: 10. The CDR3 runs 17 residues. The CDR3 is CASSLGASGGGLDTQYF. Written as DNA, the CDR3 is TGTGCCAGCAGCTTAGGGGCCAGCGGGGGGGGATTGGATACGCAGTATTTT.

This clonotype was detected ten times or more. The chain recombines TRBV7-9 with TRBJ2-5; 7 positions agree with TRBD1. The CDR3 runs to 15 residues. V was pared by 1 base and J by 5 bases, with 7 bases of the junction left unmatched. Germline assignment: CDR1 SEHNR and CDR2 FQNEAQ (reference sequence). CDR3: CASSLVDRLMETQYF. In DNA, the CDR3 is TGTGCCAGCAGCTTAGTGGACAGGTTGATGGAGACCCAGTACTTC.

This sequence joins TRBV11-2 and TRBJ1-2, with TRBD1 identical over 10 bases. Per germline, CDR1 SGHAT and CDR2 FQNNGV. This CDR3 comprises 14 residues. V lost 5 bases to trimming and J lost 7 bases; unmatched junction nucleotides: 7. CDR3 nucleotide sequence: TGTGCCAGCAGCCATCCCGGGACAGGGGCTGGCTACACCTTC. This encodes CASSHPGTGAGYTF. The full variable domain, rest sourced from reference TRBV11-2 and TRBJ1-2, is EAGVAQSPRYKIIEKRQSVAFWCNPISGHATLYWYQQILGQGPKLLIQFQNNGVVDDSQLPKDRFSAERLKGVDSTLKIQPAKLEDSAVYLCASSHPGTGAGYTFGSGTRLTVV.

The chain recombines TRBV2 with TRBJ2-5; D is uncertain. This CDR3 has 14 residues. Germline CDR1 and CDR2: SNHLY and FYNNEI. V was pared by 3 bases and J by 5 bases, with 13 bases between. This CDR3 is CASSDRPGSETQYF. CDR3 sequence (DNA): TGTGCCAGCAGTGACAGGCCCGGTTCTGAGACCCAGTACTTC. The full variable domain, in which reference TRBV2 and TRBJ2-5 provide the parts outside the CDR3, is EPEVTQTPSHQVTQMGQEVILRCVPISNHLYFYWYRQILGQKVEFLVSFYNNEISEKSEIFDDQFSVERPDGSNFTLKIRSTKLEDSAMYFCASSDRPGSETQYFGPGTRLLVL.

There are a few counts of this clonotype. The chain recombines TRBV25-1 with TRBJ1-5; D unresolved. V lost 2 bases and J lost 2, with 7 bases in between. This CDR3 is built from 14 residues. The germline V gene has CDR1 MGHDK and CDR2 SYGVNS. The CDR3 protein is CASSERSGNQPQHF. In DNA, the CDR3 is TGTGCCAGCAGTGAACGGTCGGGCAATCAGCCCCAGCATTTT.

This clonotype occurred many times. The CDR3 sequence is CASSNTGFTEAFF. As DNA, the CDR3 is TGTGCCAGCAGTAACACGGGATTCACTGAAGCTTTCTTT. J is TRBJ1-1 and V is TRBV6-1; D not resolved. CDR3 length: 13 amino acids. V dropped 5 bases and J dropped 4 bases, with 11 bases sitting between them. CDR1 is MNHNS, CDR2 SASEGT, per germline.

This clonotype was seen more than once but under ten times. The V call is TRBV20-1, the J call TRBJ2-1; D call uncertain. Germline V gene lookup returns CDR1 DFQATT and CDR2 SNEGSKA (reference sequence). V lost 0 bases to trimming and J lost 5 bases, with 17 bases between them. The CDR3 spans 16 residues. The CDR3 DNA follows: TGCAGTGCTAGAGACCCTTGGCTTCATGGTGACAATGAGCAGTTCTTC. Translation: CSARDPWLHGDNEQFF.

The rearrangement links TRBV7-9 to TRBJ1-1; D is undetermined. Per the germline V gene, CDR1 is SEHNR and CDR2 is FQNEAQ (reference sequence). V lost 1 base to trimming and J lost 5 bases, with 14 bases between them. CDR3 length: 15 amino acids. The CDR3 DNA is TGTGCCAGCAGCTTAGTTAGTGGATTTGGTACTGAAGCTTTCTTT. Translated: CASSLVSGFGTEAFF.

A few counts support this clonotype. The chain uses TRBV15 and TRBJ2-5, with D tentatively TRBD2 (5 bases). The CDR3 is made up of 15 amino acids. Per the germline V gene, CDR1 is LNHNV and CDR2 is YYDKDF (reference sequence). The V gene lost 0 bases and the J gene lost 1 base, with 9 bases spanning the gap. The CDR3 spells CATSRDVAFQETQYF. The CDR3 DNA reads TGTGCCACCAGCAGAGATGTAGCGTTCCAAGAGACCCAGTACTTC.

This clonotype appeared once. This chain connects TRBV6-1 to TRBJ2-5; 9 bases map to TRBD1. This CDR3 has 14 amino acids. V dropped 10 bases and J dropped 1; count of bases not matched to a gene: 7. Germline V CDR1 and CDR2: MNHNS, SASEGT. The CDR3 is CATSGTGFQETQYF. The DNA of the CDR3 is TGTGCCACTTCCGGGACAGGGTTCCAAGAGACCCAGTACTTC.

The rearrangement uses TRBV19 and TRBJ2-7; possible D gene TRBD1, 6 bases. This CDR3 is 17 amino acids long. The V gene's germline CDR1 is LNHDA and CDR2 SQIVND (reference sequence). V dropped 7 bases and J dropped 1 base, with 23 bases sitting between them. The CDR3 loop is CASTLSYPSGDSYEQYF. DNA of the CDR3: TGTGCCAGTACCCTCTCATATCCTTCAGGGGATTCCTACGAGCAGTACTTC.

This clonotype occurred a few times. The chain combines TRBV6-5 with TRBJ2-3; D unclear. V was trimmed by 6 bases and J by 2 bases, leaving 12 bases between them. The CDR3 has 14 amino acids. Germline assignment: CDR1 MNHEY and CDR2 SVGAGI. CDR3 nucleotide sequence: TGTGCCAGCAGCTACCGACCCTCCACAGATACGCAGTATTTT. This translates into CASSYRPSTDTQYF.

In this sample, this clonotype turned up a few times. The chain couples TRBV10-3 to TRBJ2-5; the D gene is possibly TRBD2 (5 bases). Trimming left V 6 bases short and J 1 base short, with 6 bases between. The CDR3 loop spans 12 amino acids. CDR1 ENHRY and CDR2 SYGVKD come from the germline V gene. CDR3 loop: CAIRDFQETQYF. CDR3 DNA sequence: TGTGCCATCAGGGACTTCCAAGAGACCCAGTACTTC.

This rearrangement joins TRBV11-3 to TRBJ2-2; 14 bases match TRBD2. V lost 6 bases to trimming and J lost 3 bases; unmatched junction nucleotides: 6. This CDR3 is 17 amino acids long. Germline loops: CDR1 SGHNT, CDR2 YENEEA. The CDR3 sequence: CASRGTSGSTDTGELFF. The CDR3 nucleotides read TGTGCCAGCAGGGGGACTAGCGGGAGTACGGACACCGGGGAGCTGTTTTTT.

In its sample, this clonotype was seen many times. The rearrangement links TRBV10-3 to TRBJ1-4; D may be TRBD1 (6 bases). V lost 10 bases to trimming and J lost 0 bases, with 15 bases between them. Germline values: CDR1 ENHRY, CDR2 SYGVKD. The CDR3 length is 15 residues. Written as DNA, the CDR3 is TGTGCCACGCGCCGGGACAAGGCAACTAATGAAAAACTGTTTTTT. Encoded protein: CATRRDKATNEKLFF.

This clonotype came up many times. CDR3 residues: CASSLGGRHEQYF. The CDR3, as DNA: TGCGCCAGCAGCTTGGGGGGGAGACACGAGCAGTACTTC. The J gene is TRBJ2-7, the V gene TRBV5-1; either TRBD1 or TRBD2 may supply D (5 bases each). Germline V gives CDR1 SGHRS, CDR2 YFSETQ. The CDR3 extends over 13 amino acids. The germline V and J ends were trimmed by 0 bases and 5 bases, with 9 bases remaining between them.

This clonotype occurred many times. The rearrangement links TRBV28 to TRBJ2-7; 7 bases agree with TRBD1. The CDR3 is 14 residues long. The germline CDR1 and CDR2 sequences are MDHEN and SYDVKM. The V gene end was trimmed by 5 bases and the J gene end by 2 bases; junction bases not matched to a gene: 6. CDR3 sequence reads: CASSPPTGTYEQYF. CDR3 DNA sequence: TGTGCCAGCAGTCCACCGACAGGGACCTACGAGCAGTACTTC.

The sample holds a few counts of this clonotype. The genes are TRBV12-3 or TRBV12-4 and TRBJ2-7; D gene ambiguous. The V and J ends lost 3 bases and 4 bases respectively, with 10 bases between them. This CDR3 has 13 amino acids. The CDR3 sequence is CASSFRILYEQYF. For the CDR3, the DNA is TGTGCCAGCAGTTTTAGAATATTGTACGAGCAGTACTTC.

V gene TRBV6-6 combines with J gene TRBJ1-1; D perhaps matches TRBD1 (5 bases). V lost 4 bases and J 11 bases, leaving 14 bases between the germline ends. Germline CDR1 MNHNY, CDR2 SVGAGI (reference sequence). The CDR3 loop spans 12 amino acids. CDR3 region: CASSLGQNQAFF. CDR3 nucleotide sequence: TGTGCCAGCAGTTTAGGACAAAACCAGGCTTTCTTT.

This chain links TRBV5-1 with TRBJ2-5, with D maybe TRBD1 (5 bases). Germline V gene lookup returns CDR1 SGHRS and CDR2 YFSETQ. V shed 0 bases and J shed 0 bases, with 15 bases lying between them. The CDR3 consists of 17 residues. The CDR3 region has the DNA TGCGCCAGCAGCTTGGGGACACGCCTAGACAACCAAGAGACCCAGTACTTC. Translating it yields CASSLGTRLDNQETQYF.

The chain uses TRBV12-3 or TRBV12-4 and TRBJ1-1, with 7 bases that match TRBD1. After removal of 5 bases from V and 7 bases from J, the junction contained 7 bases not matched to a gene. The CDR3 is made up of 13 amino acids. The CDR3 spells CASSQYRGYEAFF. For the CDR3, the DNA is TGTGCCAGCAGTCAATACAGGGGTTATGAAGCTTTCTTT.

The CDR3 DNA is TGTGCCAGCAGCCGAGCCGGGACTAGCGGATTTGAGCAGTTCTTC. Amino acid sequence: CASSRAGTSGFEQFF. The gene calls are TRBV7-8 and TRBJ2-1, with TRBD2 matching over 11 bases. V was pared by 5 bases and J by 9 bases, with 9 bases of the junction left unmatched. This CDR3 is built from 15 residues. Germline assignment: CDR1 SGHVS and CDR2 FQNEAQ.

V is TRBV29-1 and J is TRBJ2-1; TRBD1 might be the D (6 bases). V shed 4 bases and J shed 0 bases, with 7 bases lying between them. The germline V gene encodes CDR1 SQVTM and CDR2 ANQGSEA. The CDR3 contains 13 residues. CDR3 in amino acids: CSVGTVSYNEQFF. In nucleotides, the CDR3 is TGCAGCGTTGGGACAGTCTCCTACAATGAGCAGTTCTTC.

This chain links TRBV28 with TRBJ1-4; D may be TRBD1 (6 bases). The CDR3 has 16 amino acids. The germline V and J ends were trimmed by 5 bases and 5 bases, with 18 bases remaining between them. Germline CDR1 is MDHEN and CDR2 is SYDVKM. DNA for the CDR3: TGTGCCAGCAGTCCCCAGTCGGACAGCCTAAATGAAAAACTGTTTTTT. This codes for CASSPQSDSLNEKLFF.

The chain uses TRBV12-3 or TRBV12-4 and TRBJ1-5; D ambiguous. V was trimmed by 4 bases and J by 4 bases, leaving 17 bases between them. The CDR3 sequence is 16 residues long. Here the CDR3 DNA reads TGTGCCAGCAGTTCGTCAGGAGACCCAGAAAATCAGCCCCAGCATTTT. It translates to CASSSSGDPENQPQHF.

This rearrangement joins TRBV4-2 to TRBJ2-1, with TRBD2 matching over 10 bases. J lost 4 bases, V lost 3 bases, and 6 bases had no gene match. Germline lookup yields CDR1 LGHNA and CDR2 YNFKEQ. This CDR3 has 16 residues. The CDR3 bases are TGTGCCAGCAGCCACGCACTAGCGGGATCTTACAATGAGCAGTTCTTC. Translated: CASSHALAGSYNEQFF.

This chain joins TRBV13 and TRBJ1-1, with D hard to call. Germline V gene sequence: CDR1 PRHDT, CDR2 FYEKMQ (reference sequence). V was shortened by 5 bases and J by 1 base, with 8 bases between the two germline ends. CDR3 length: 13 amino acids. CDR3 DNA: TGTGCCAGCAGCAAAGAAGAGAACACTGAAGCTTTCTTT. Amino acid sequence: CASSKEENTEAFF.

This clonotype came up a few times. The gene calls are TRBV12-3 or TRBV12-4 and TRBJ2-7; either TRBD1 or TRBD2 may fit D (5 bases each). The CDR3 is 14 residues long. Trimming shortened V by 5 bases and J by 3 bases, and 14 bases separated the two germline ends. In nucleotides, the CDR3 is TGTGCCAGCAGTCGTGAAGGGGACCTCTACGAGCAGTACTTC. This codes for CASSREGDLYEQYF.

This chain connects TRBV18 to TRBJ2-3; no firm D call. CDR1 is KGHSH, CDR2 LQKENI, per germline. V lost 0 bases and J lost 2, with 12 bases in between. This CDR3 spans 16 amino acids. The CDR3 nucleotides are TGTGCCAGCTCACCACCGTTTGGGCAGTTCACAGATACGCAGTATTTT. Amino acid sequence: CASSPPFGQFTDTQYF.

The chain couples TRBV20-1 to TRBJ1-2, with TRBD1 matching 7 bases. The CDR3 totals 13 residues. V lost 5 bases to trimming and J lost 5 bases; unmatched junction nucleotides: 8. Germline V gene sequence: CDR1 DFQATT, CDR2 SNEGSKA (reference sequence). CDR3 coding DNA: TGCAGTGCTCCGGACAGGATTAATTATGGCTACACCTTC. Translating gives CSAPDRINYGYTF.

Only a few counts were recorded for this clonotype. V gene TRBV20-1 combines with J gene TRBJ1-6; D call uncertain. V lost 3 bases to trimming and J lost 6 bases, with 12 bases between them. The CDR3 consists of 14 residues. Per the germline V gene, CDR1 is DFQATT and CDR2 is SNEGSKA (reference sequence). CDR3 sequence (DNA): TGCAGTGCTAGTTCGGGGATGTCTAATTCACCCCTCCACTTT. It codes for CSASSGMSNSPLHF.

This clonotype occurred a few times. The rearrangement links TRBV15 to TRBJ2-3, with TRBD2 as a possible D gene (6 bases). Trimming removed 7 bases from V and 10 bases from J, with 18 bases in between. The V gene's germline CDR1 is LNHNV and CDR2 YYDKDF (reference sequence). CDR3 length: 13 residues. The CDR3 sequence: CATTPSTGGAQYF. The CDR3 DNA follows: TGTGCCACCACTCCTAGTACTGGAGGGGCGCAGTATTTT.